What follows describes a single T cell receptor (beta chain). Its antigen is still unknown. The sample is drawn from a study of OX40 agonist ivuxolimab in advanced cancers. In the study overall: Males comprised around four fifths of the group, whose mean age was roughly 60 years (range about 20 to 79).

Germline CDR1 reads MNHNS; CDR2 reads SASEGT. V shed 6 bases, J shed 8 bases, and the junction held 9 bases outside the gene matches. The CDR3 contains 14 residues. Here immunoSEQ multiplex PCR was the method, and the copy in TCRdb shows in-frame clones only, minus some. The data show about 71,000 clones, with roughly 77% seen just once and about 5% held by the top ten. General observations from the study: Low normalized clonal expansion also occurred in some nonresponding patients.

The origin of this receptor is an adult with an advanced solid tumor such as melanoma, head and neck, liver or kidney cancer. This sample comprised CD4+ or CD8+ T cells sorted from blood, obtained in a trial of the OX40 agonist ivuxolimab. This chain links TRBV6-1 with TRBJ1-4, with TRBD1 identical over 7 bases. The CDR3 coding sequence is TGTGCCAGCAGGGATTACAGGGGTGGGGAAAAACTGTTTTTT. Protein sequence: CASRDYRGGEKLFF.